These T cell receptor beta chains were read from a single sample in a study of cytomegalovirus exposure and HLA in healthy donors. Clones were read by immunoSEQ multiplex PCR, and TCRdb kept only the in-frame ones, dropping some. The sample table includes tens of thousands of clones. The sequenced sample consisted of PBMCs. Receptor source: a man aged 25-40 years in good health and CMV-seropositive. Both conserved end residues are part of each CDR3. A D gene is named only where the DNA matches it firmly.

j_call v_call d_call cdr3_nt cdr3_aa
TRBJ2-7 TRBV27 NA TGTGCCAGCAGTCGACTCGACAGGGCGGGAACCTACGAGCAGTACTTC CASSRLDRAGTYEQYF
TRBJ2-5 TRBV19 TRBD2 TGTGCCAGTAACATAGCGGGAGTCGAGACCCAGTACTTC CASNIAGVETQYF
TRBJ1-5 TRBV30 NA TGTGCCTGGAGTGTATCGGGATATCAGCCCCGGCATTTT CAWSVSGYQPRHF
TRBJ2-7 TRBV29-1 NA TGCAGCGTTGAGGCCAGGGGGGACGAGTACTTC CSVEARGDEYF
TRBJ1-5 TRBV19 NA TGTGCCAGTAGTAGCCCGGGAGCAAGGAATCAGCCCCAGCATTTT CASSSPGARNQPQHF
TRBJ1-1 TRBV29-1 NA TGCAGCGTTGAGGCGGGGGACACTGAAGCTTTCTTT CSVEAGDTEAFF
TRBJ1-1 TRBV5-4 NA TGTGCCAGCAGCGAGACACTGAACACTGAAGCTTTCTTT CASSETLNTEAFF
TRBJ2-3 TRBV12-5 TRBD2 TGTGCTAGTGGCACTAGCGAGGTAGATACGCAGTATTTT CASGTSEVDTQYF
TRBJ2-7 TRBV18 NA TGTGCCAGCTCACCCTCGGCAGGAACCTACGAGCAGTACTTC CASSPSAGTYEQYF
TRBJ2-7 TRBV30 NA TGTGCCGGGAGTGTCGGACAGAGCATTGCCTACGAGCAGTACTTC CAGSVGQSIAYEQYF
TRBJ2-1 TRBV19 TRBD2 TGTGCCAGTAGTATTTTCGTGCGAGCGGGGGGGCTGGATGAGCAGTTCTTC CASSIFVRAGGLDEQFF
TRBJ2-1 TRBV5-1 NA TGCGCCAGCAGCTTGTTAGATAGCTCCTACAATGAGCAGTTCTTC CASSLLDSSYNEQFF
TRBJ2-1 TRBV5-1 NA TGCGCCAGCAGCTCCGGACAAAACTACAATGAGCAGTTCTTC CASSSGQNYNEQFF
TRBJ1-6 TRBV30 NA TGTGCCTGGAGTGTATACCAGGGCCGATTTTCACCCCTCCACTTT CAWSVYQGRFSPLHF
TRBJ1-5 TRBV4-1 NA TGCGCCAGCAGCCACCCTTATGACAGTTACAATCAGCCCCAGCATTTT CASSHPYDSYNQPQHF
TRBJ2-1 TRBV6-7 TRBD1 TGTGCCAGCAGTTACACGAAAACAGGGGGCATTTACAATGAGCAGTTCTTC CASSYTKTGGIYNEQFF
TRBJ1-2 TRBV29-1 NA TGCAGCGTTTCTCCCACAGGTTACTATGGCTACACCTTC CSVSPTGYYGYTF
TRBJ2-2 TRBV16 NA TGTGCCAGCAGTGATGAGACCTTAGGAGAAGTCGACACCGGGGAGCTGTTTTTT CASSDETLGEVDTGELFF
TRBJ2-5 TRBV7-7 TRBD1 TGTGCTAGCAGCCCAGTTACAGGGGTTCCAGAGACCCAGTACTTC CASSPVTGVPETQYF
TRBJ2-3 TRBV30 TRBD2 TGTGCCTGGACCGGACTAGCTCGTGGGGATACGCAGTATTTT CAWTGLARGDTQYF
TRBJ1-1 TRBV18 NA TGTGCCAGCTCACCACCGGCGGGCAGATTCGGCACTGAAGCTTTCTTT CASSPPAGRFGTEAFF
TRBJ2-4 TRBV6-5 TRBD1 TGTGCCAGCAGTCCCGCCAGAACAGGGGGCATTCAGTACTTC CASSPARTGGIQYF
TRBJ2-7 TRBV9 NA TGTGCCAGCAGCGTAGGGCCGGGGTTAACCTACGAGCAGTACTTC CASSVGPGLTYEQYF
TRBJ2-2 TRBV5-1 TRBD2 TGCGCCAGCAGCCTTTTAGGACTAGCGGGAGGGCCCGGGGAGCTGTTTTTT CASSLLGLAGGPGELFF
TRBJ2-3 TRBV4-2 TRBD2 TGTGCCAGCAGCCAAGCTAGCGGGAGCCCAGATACGCAGTATTTT CASSQASGSPDTQYF
TRBJ2-3 TRBV6-4 TRBD2 TGTGCCAGCAGTGAGACTAGCGGGGGGGCAGATACGCAGTATTTT CASSETSGGADTQYF
TRBJ2-1 TRBV7-9 NA TGTGCCAGCAGCGTCCGCCCTAGCGATGAGCAGTTCTTC CASSVRPSDEQFF
TRBJ2-1 TRBV29-1 NA TGCAGCGTTGATACGTGGGGGGAGCGGAACAATGAGCAGTTCTTC CSVDTWGERNNEQFF
TRBJ2-7 TRBV2 NA TGTGCCAGCAGTGAAGACAGGGCCGCCTACGAGCAGTACTTC CASSEDRAAYEQYF
TRBJ2-5 TRBV6-5 NA TGTGCCAGCAATCAAGACGCGCGGGGGACCCAGTACTTC CASNQDARGTQYF
TRBJ2-7 TRBV6-1 NA TGTGCCAGTGGGACGGACAGACAATACGAGCAGTACTTC CASGTDRQYEQYF
TRBJ1-6 TRBV6-1 NA TGTGCCAGCAGTGAATTGCAGGGCCACAGTGGTTCACCCCTCCACTTT CASSELQGHSGSPLHF
TRBJ1-2 TRBV15 TRBD1 TGTGCCACCAGCAGAGGCGACAGGGGCTATGGCTACACCTTC CATSRGDRGYGYTF
TRBJ2-7 TRBV9 TRBD2 TGTGCCAGCAGCGTGAGCAGCGGGGCTACCTACGAGCAGTACTTC CASSVSSGATYEQYF
TRBJ2-7 TRBV6-5 TRBD2 TGTGCCAGCAGTTCCCGCGGGAGGGCCAGCTACGAGCAGTACTTC CASSSRGRASYEQYF
TRBJ1-5 TRBV6-6 TRBD1 TGTGCCAGCAGACACCTAGGACAGGGCGGACAGCCCCAGCATTTT CASRHLGQGGQPQHF
TRBJ2-1 TRBV25-1 TRBD2 TGTGCCAGCAGTGCCCCCGGGAGGGTAGACAATGAGCAGTTCTTC CASSAPGRVDNEQFF
TRBJ1-2 TRBV2 NA TGTGCCAGCAGTGAAGCGCGGGGGCCCTATGGCTACACCTTC CASSEARGPYGYTF
TRBJ1-5 TRBV5-1 NA TGCGCCAGCAGCTTCTCGGGGGATCAGCCCCAGCATTTT CASSFSGDQPQHF
TRBJ2-5 TRBV9 TRBD2 TGTGCCAGCAGCGTAGCTACTGGTAGCGGGGGTACACAAGAGACCCAGTACTTC CASSVATGSGGTQETQYF
TRBJ2-1 TRBV5-1 TRBD2 TGCGCCAGCAGCCCCAGGACTAGCGGGGGGTCTTTTGAGCAGTTCTTC CASSPRTSGGSFEQFF
TRBJ1-6 TRBV29-1 NA TGCAGCGTTCGACAGAACTATAATTCACCCCTCCACTTT CSVRQNYNSPLHF
TRBJ2-7 TRBV6-6 TRBD1 TGTGCCAGCAGTTACAGGGACAGGGGGCCCGAGCAGTACTTC CASSYRDRGPEQYF
TRBJ1-1 TRBV7-3 NA TGTGCCAGCACCCTTGAGGGAGCTTTCTTT CASTLEGAFF
TRBJ2-5 TRBV7-3 NA TGTGCCAGCAGCTTAAAGTTAGGGGGGGGAAAAGAGACCCAGTACTTC CASSLKLGGGKETQYF
TRBJ1-5 TRBV10-3 NA TGTGCCATCTCTCCGGGGGACCAGCCCCAGCATTTT CAISPGDQPQHF
TRBJ2-7 TRBV30 NA TGTGCCTCAACACCCGTAGGCAGGAAGAACTCCTACGAGCAGTACTTC CASTPVGRKNSYEQYF
TRBJ2-7 TRBV5-1 TRBD1 TGCGCCAGCAGCTCCGGGACAGGGGCGTACGAGCAGTACTTC CASSSGTGAYEQYF
TRBJ2-5 TRBV6-1 TRBD1 TGTGCCAGCAATCGGGACAGGGAAGAGACCCAGTACTTC CASNRDREETQYF
TRBJ2-5 TRBV5-1 NA TGCGCCAGCAGCGGGGAGGTTGGAGAGACCCAGTACTTC CASSGEVGETQYF
TRBJ2-5 TRBV7-3 TRBD2 TGTGCCAGCAGCCTAGCGGAGCAAGAGACCCAGTACTTC CASSLAEQETQYF
TRBJ2-1 TRBV19 NA TGTGCCAGTAGTATAGATACGGCAGGGATGATAGCGGGACAGCGCTCCTACAATGAGCAGTTCTTC CASSIDTAGMIAGQRSYNEQFF
TRBJ1-2 TRBV29-1 NA TGCAGCGGGTCACAGGACTATGGCTACACCTTC CSGSQDYGYTF
TRBJ2-3 TRBV30 NA TGTGCCTGGGTACAGGGAGGGGAAGATACGCAGTATTTT CAWVQGGEDTQYF
TRBJ1-3 TRBV6-1 NA TGTGCCAGCAGGGAGGACAGTGCTGGCGGAAACACCATATATTTT CASREDSAGGNTIYF
TRBJ2-1 TRBV30 NA TGTGCCTGGAGTGTACGAAGCGGAGAGCAGTTCTTC CAWSVRSGEQFF
TRBJ1-6 TRBV5-6 TRBD1 TGTGCCAGCAGTCCCCAGGGGGACGTAGGTTCACCCCTCCACTTT CASSPQGDVGSPLHF
TRBJ1-1 TRBV5-1 TRBD1 TGCGCCAGCAGCTCCCCGCAGGGGGCTGGGACTGAAGCTTTCTTT CASSSPQGAGTEAFF
TRBJ2-1 TRBV25-1 TRBD2 TGTGCCAGCAATAGGGCTAGCGGTTACAATGAGCAGTTCTTC CASNRASGYNEQFF
TRBJ2-2 TRBV27 TRBD1 TGTGCCAGCAACGACAGGGGTAACGGGGAGCTGTTTTTT CASNDRGNGELFF